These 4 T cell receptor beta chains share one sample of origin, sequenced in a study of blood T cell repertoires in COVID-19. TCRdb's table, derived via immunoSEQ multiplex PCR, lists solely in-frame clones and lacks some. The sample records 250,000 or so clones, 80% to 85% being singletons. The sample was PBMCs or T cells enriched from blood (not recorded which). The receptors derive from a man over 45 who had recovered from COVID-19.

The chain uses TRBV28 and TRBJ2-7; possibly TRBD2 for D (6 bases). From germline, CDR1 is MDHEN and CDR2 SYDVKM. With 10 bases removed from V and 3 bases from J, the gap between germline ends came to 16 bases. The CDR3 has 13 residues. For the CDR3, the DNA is TGTGCCACCCTTCGGTTTAGCGGCTACGAGCAGTACTTC. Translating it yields CATLRFSGYEQYF.

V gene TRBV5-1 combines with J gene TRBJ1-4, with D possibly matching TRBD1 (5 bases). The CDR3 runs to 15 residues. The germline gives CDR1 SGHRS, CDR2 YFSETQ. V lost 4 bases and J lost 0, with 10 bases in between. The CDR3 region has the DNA TGCGCCAGCAGCCCTACGACAGCAACTAATGAAAAACTGTTTTTT. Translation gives CASSPTTATNEKLFF.

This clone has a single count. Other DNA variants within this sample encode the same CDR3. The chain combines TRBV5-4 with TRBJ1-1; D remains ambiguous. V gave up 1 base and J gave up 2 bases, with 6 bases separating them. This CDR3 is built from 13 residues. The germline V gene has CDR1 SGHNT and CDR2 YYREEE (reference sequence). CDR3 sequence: CASSLTGNTEAFF. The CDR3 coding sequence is TGTGCCAGCAGCTTGACGGGAAACACTGAAGCTTTCTTT.

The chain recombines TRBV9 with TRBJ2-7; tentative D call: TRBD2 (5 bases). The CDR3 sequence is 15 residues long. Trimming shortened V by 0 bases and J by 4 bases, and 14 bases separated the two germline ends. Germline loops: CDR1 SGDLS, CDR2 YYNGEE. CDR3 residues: CASSVAFHPGYEQYF. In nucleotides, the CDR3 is TGTGCCAGCAGCGTAGCTTTTCATCCGGGATACGAGCAGTACTTC.